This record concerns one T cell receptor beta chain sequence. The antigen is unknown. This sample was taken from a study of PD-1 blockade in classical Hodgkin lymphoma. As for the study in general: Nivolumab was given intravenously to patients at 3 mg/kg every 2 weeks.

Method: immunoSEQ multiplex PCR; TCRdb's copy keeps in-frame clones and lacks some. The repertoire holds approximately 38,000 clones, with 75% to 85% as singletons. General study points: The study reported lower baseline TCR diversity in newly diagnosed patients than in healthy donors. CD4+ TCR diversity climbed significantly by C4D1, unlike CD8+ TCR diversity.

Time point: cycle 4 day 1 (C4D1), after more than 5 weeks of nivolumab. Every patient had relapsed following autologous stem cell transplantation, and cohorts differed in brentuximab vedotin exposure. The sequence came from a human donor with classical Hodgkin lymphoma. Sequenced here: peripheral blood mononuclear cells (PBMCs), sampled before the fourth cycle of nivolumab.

Here the CDR3 DNA reads TGTGCCAGCAGCAATCATGGCAGGGCCCTCACCTACGAGCAGTACTTC. It yields the protein CASSNHGRALTYEQYF. This sequence joins TRBV21-1 and TRBJ2-7; TRBD1, the table's D call, was not compared with the DNA. TRBV21-1 is deemed a pseudogene. The CDR3 contains 16 residues.